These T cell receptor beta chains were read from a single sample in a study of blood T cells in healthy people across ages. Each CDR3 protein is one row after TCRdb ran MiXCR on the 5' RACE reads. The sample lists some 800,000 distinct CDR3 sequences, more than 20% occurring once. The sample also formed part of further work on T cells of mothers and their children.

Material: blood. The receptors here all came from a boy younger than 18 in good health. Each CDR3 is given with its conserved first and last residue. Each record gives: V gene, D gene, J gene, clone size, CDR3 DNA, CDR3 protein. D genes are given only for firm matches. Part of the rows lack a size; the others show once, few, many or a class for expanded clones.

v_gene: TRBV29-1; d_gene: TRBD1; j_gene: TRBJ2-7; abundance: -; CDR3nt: TGCAGCGTTGGAACCGGGACAGGGGGCCACGAGCAGTACTTC; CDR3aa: CSVGTGTGGHEQYF
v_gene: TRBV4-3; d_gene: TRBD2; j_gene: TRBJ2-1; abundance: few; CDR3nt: TGCGCCAGCAGCCAAGATGGGGCACTAGCGGGAGGGAGCTCCTACAATGAGCAGTTCTTC; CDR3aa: CASSQDGALAGGSSYNEQFF
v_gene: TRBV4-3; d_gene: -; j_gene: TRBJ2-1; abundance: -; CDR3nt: TGCGCCAGCAGCCAAGATCTTCGCGAATCCTACAATGAGCAGTTCTTC; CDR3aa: CASSQDLRESYNEQFF
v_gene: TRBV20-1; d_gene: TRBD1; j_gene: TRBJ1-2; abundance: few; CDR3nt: TGCAGTGCTAGAGTCAGGACAGGGGGCCTTGGCTACACCTTC; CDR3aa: CSARVRTGGLGYTF
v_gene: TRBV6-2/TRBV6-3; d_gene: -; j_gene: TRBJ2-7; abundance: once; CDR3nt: TGTGCCAGCAGTTACGTCGGGGGATACGAGCAGTACTTC; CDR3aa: CASSYVGGYEQYF
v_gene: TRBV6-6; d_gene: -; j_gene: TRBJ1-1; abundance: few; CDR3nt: TGTGCCAGCAGTGCAGGGTTGGCTGAAGCTTTCTTT; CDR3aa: CASSAGLAEAFF
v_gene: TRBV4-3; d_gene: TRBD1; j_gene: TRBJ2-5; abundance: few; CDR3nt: TGCGCCAGCAGCCAAGATCCAAGGACAGGGGGACTCTGGGCCCAGTACTTC; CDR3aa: CASSQDPRTGGLWAQYF
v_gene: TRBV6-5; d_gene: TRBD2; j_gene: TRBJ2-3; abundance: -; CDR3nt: TGTGCCAGCAGAAAACTAGCGGGAAAGACTTCAGATACGCAGTATTTT; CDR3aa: CASRKLAGKTSDTQYF
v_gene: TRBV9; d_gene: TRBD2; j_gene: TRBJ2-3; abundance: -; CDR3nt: TGTGCCAGCAGCGTAGGCGGGAGCTACTCAGATACGCAGTATTTT; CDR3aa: CASSVGGSYSDTQYF
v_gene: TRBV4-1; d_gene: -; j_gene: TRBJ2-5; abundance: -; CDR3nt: TGCGCCAGCAGCCAAGGAGCAGCCCAAGAGACCCAGTACTTC; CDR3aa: CASSQGAAQETQYF
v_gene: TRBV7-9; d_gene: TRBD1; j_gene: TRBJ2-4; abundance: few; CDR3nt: TGTGCCAGCAGCTTTGGACAGGCTTTAGCCAAAAACATTCAGTACTTC; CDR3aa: CASSFGQALAKNIQYF
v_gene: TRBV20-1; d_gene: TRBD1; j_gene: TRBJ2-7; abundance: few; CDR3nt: TGCAGTGCAATAGGGGGCGCCGTGGGAGAGCGGTACTTC; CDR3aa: CSAIGGAVGERYF
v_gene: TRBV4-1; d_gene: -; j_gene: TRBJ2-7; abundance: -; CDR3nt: TGCGCCAGCAGCCAAGGTGACAGAGCCGGCGAGCAGTACTTC; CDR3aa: CASSQGDRAGEQYF
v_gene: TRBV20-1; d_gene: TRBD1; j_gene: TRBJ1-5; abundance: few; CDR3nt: TGCAGTGCTAGAGGTTCGACAGGGGTTCAGCCCCAGCATTTT; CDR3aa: CSARGSTGVQPQHF
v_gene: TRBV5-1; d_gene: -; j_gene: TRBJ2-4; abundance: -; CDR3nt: TGCGCCAGCAGCTTGGGTCTGGAAGCCAACATTCAGTACTTC; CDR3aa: CASSLGLEANIQYF
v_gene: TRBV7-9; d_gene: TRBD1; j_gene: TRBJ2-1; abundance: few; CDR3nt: TGTGCCAGCAGCCCGCATCCAGGGGGAATCTACAATGAGCAGTTCTTC; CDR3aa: CASSPHPGGIYNEQFF
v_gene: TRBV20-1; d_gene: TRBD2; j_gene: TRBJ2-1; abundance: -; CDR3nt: TGCAGTGCTAGCGGCGGGAGGGTCGGCAATGAGCAGTTCTTC; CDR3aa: CSASGGRVGNEQFF
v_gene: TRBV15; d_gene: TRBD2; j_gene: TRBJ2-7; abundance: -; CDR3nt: TGTGCCACCAGCTCGACCTTAGCGGGAGGACCCTACGAGCAGTACTTC; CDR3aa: CATSSTLAGGPYEQYF
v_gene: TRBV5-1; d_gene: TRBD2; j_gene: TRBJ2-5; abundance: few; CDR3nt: TGCGCCAGCAGCTTGACAGCGGGAGATGGCGAGACCCAGTACTTC; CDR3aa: CASSLTAGDGETQYF
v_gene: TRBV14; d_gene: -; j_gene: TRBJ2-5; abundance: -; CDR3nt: TGTGCCAGCAGCCAAGCTGGAGGACTTACACAAGAGACCCAGTACTTC; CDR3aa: CASSQAGGLTQETQYF
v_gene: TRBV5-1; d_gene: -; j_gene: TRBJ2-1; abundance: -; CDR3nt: TGCGCCAGCAGCTTGTTCCTTCTATCTAGCTCCTACAATGAGCAGTTCTTC; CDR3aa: CASSLFLLSSSYNEQFF
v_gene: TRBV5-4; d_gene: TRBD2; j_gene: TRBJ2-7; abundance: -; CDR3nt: TGTGCCAGCAGCCGAGCTAGCGGGATAAACTACTCCTACGAGCAGTACTTC; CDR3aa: CASSRASGINYSYEQYF
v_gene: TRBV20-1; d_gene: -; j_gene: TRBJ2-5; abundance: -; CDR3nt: TGCAGTGCTAGTTCCGGCCATTCAGTAGAGCAGTACTTC; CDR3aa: CSASSGHSVEQYF
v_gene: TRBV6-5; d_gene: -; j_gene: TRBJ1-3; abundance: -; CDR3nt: TGTGCCAGCAGAGGGGCAGGGGCTGGAAACACCATATATTTT; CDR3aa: CASRGAGAGNTIYF
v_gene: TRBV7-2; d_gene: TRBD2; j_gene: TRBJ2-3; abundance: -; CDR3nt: TGTGCCAGCAGCCGGACTAGCGGGAGGGCGCTGGGGACAGATACGCAGTATTTT; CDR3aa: CASSRTSGRALGTDTQYF
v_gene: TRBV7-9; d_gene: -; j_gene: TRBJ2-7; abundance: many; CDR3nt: TGTGCCAGCAGCCCCGAGACAGTAGGATCCTACGAGCAGTACTTC; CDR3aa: CASSPETVGSYEQYF
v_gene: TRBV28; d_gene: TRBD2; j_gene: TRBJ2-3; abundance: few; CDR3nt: TGTGCCAGCAGTTTCCCCGGGACTAGCGGCACAGATACGCAGTATTTT; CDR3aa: CASSFPGTSGTDTQYF
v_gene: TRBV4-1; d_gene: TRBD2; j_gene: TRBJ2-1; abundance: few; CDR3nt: TGCGCCAGCAGCCAATTACTAGCGGGAGGCCGGTTCTTC; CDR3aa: CASSQLLAGGRFF
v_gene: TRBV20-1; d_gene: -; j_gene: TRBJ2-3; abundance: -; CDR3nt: TGCAGTGCTAGAGGGGAGGTCACAGATACGCAGTATTTT; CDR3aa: CSARGEVTDTQYF
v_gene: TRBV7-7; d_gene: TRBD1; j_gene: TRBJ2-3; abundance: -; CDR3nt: TGTGCTAGCAGCCCGGTCGGACAGGGGACAGATACGCAGTATTTT; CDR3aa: CASSPVGQGTDTQYF
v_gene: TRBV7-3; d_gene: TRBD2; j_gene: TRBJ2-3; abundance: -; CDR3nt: TGTGCCAGCAGCTTACTTGGGCTAGCGGGGGCTAGCACAGATACGCAGTATTTT; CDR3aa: CASSLLGLAGASTDTQYF
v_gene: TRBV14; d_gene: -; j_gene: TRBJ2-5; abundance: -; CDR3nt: TGTGCCAGCAGTCTAGACACTGACCCGGGGGAGACCCAGTACTTC; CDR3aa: CASSLDTDPGETQYF
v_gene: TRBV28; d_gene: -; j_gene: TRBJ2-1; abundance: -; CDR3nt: TGTGCCAGCAGTGTACTCGGGGATGAGCAGTTCTTC; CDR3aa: CASSVLGDEQFF
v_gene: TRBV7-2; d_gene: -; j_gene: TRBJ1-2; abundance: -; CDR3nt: TGTGCCAGCAGCGAGGACTTTAACTATGGCTACACCTTC; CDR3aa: CASSEDFNYGYTF
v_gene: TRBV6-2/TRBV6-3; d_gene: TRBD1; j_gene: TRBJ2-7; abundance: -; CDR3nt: TGTGCCAGCAGCCCCTTTGAGAAAGGGACAGAAGACGAGCAGTACTTC; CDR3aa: CASSPFEKGTEDEQYF
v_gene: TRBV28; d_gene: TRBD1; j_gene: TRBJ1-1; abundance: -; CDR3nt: TGTGCCAGCAGTTTATACAGGGGAGTAACTGAAGCTTTCTTT; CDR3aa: CASSLYRGVTEAFF
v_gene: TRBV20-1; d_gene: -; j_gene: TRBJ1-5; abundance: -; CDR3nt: TGCAGTGCTAGTTGGACTGACTACAATCAGCCCCAGCATTTT; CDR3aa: CSASWTDYNQPQHF
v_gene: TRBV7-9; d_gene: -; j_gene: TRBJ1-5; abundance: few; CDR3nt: TGTGCCAGCAGCCAAGACAGGAATAGCAATCAGCCCCAGCATTTT; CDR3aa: CASSQDRNSNQPQHF
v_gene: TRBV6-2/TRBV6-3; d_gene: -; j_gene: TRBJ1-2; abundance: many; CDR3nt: TGTGCCAGCGCCCTGGGCCCTCGGGGCTACACCTTC; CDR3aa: CASALGPRGYTF